The 10 T cell receptor beta chains reported below all come from one sample, sequenced in a study of OX40 agonist ivuxolimab in advanced cancers. The assay was immunoSEQ multiplex PCR, and TCRdb's table has in-frame clones only and misses some. The sample has about 1,900 clones, about 70% seen once. The specimen was CD4+ or CD8+ T cells sorted from blood, collected in a trial of the OX40 agonist ivuxolimab. The receptors were gathered from an adult with an advanced solid tumor such as melanoma, head and neck, liver or kidney cancer.

The rearrangement joins TRBV30 to TRBJ1-6; tentative D call: TRBD1 (5 bases). In germline, CDR1 is GTSNPN, CDR2 SVGIG (reference sequence). CDR3 length equals 15 residues. The V and J ends lost 5 bases and 7 bases respectively, with 18 bases between them. The CDR3 bases are TGTGCCTGGGATAGAGGTACAGGCGAAAATTCACCCCTCCACTTT. Its translation is CAWDRGTGENSPLHF.

This chain connects TRBV6-4 to TRBJ1-1, with a weak D call TRBD1 (6 bases). Germline-derived CDR1 and CDR2 are MRHNA and SNTAGT. The CDR3 has 18 amino acids. With 8 bases removed from V and 3 bases from J, the gap between germline ends came to 28 bases. The DNA for the CDR3 is TGTGCCAGCCTTCATCCTAAGAGACAGGAGAGGGGGGACACTGAAGCTTTCTTT. Translation: CASLHPKRQERGDTEAFF.

The J gene is TRBJ1-6, the V gene TRBV11-2; TRBD1 aligns across 8 bases. The ends lost 5 bases at V and 0 bases at J; junction bases unmatched: 6. Germline loops: CDR1 SGHAT, CDR2 FQNNGV. The CDR3 covers 17 residues. CDR3 in amino acids: CASSPHRGSSYNSPLHF. The CDR3, as DNA: TGTGCCAGCAGCCCACACAGGGGGAGCTCCTATAATTCACCCCTCCACTTT.

This clone was observed once. The rearrangement uses TRBV7-9 and TRBJ2-6; D is undetermined. With 2 bases removed from V and 6 bases from J, the gap between germline ends came to 2 bases. The length of the CDR3 is 12 residues. The germline CDR1 and CDR2 sequences are SEHNR and FQNEAQ (reference sequence). CDR3 amino acids: CASSLTANVLTF. As DNA, the CDR3 is TGTGCCAGCAGCTTAACGGCCAACGTCCTGACTTTC.

The chain carries TRBV13 and TRBJ2-5; D unresolved. Germline V gives CDR1 PRHDT, CDR2 FYEKMQ (reference sequence). The ends were cut back, 1 base at V and 4 bases at J, with 10 bases in the middle. The CDR3 runs 14 residues. CDR3 DNA: TGTGCCAGCAGCTTAGTTGGCAACGCAGAGACCCAGTACTTC. Its translation: CASSLVGNAETQYF.

J is TRBJ2-7 and V is TRBV2; D ambiguous. The CDR3 runs to 13 residues. Trimming cost V 7 bases and J 3 bases, with 13 bases left between them. Germline CDR1 reads SNHLY; CDR2 reads FYNNEI. The DNA for the CDR3 is TGTGCCAGCAAAAGGGCCCGGCGCTACGAGCAGTACTTC. It encodes CASKRARRYEQYF.

V usage is TRBV10-2 and J usage is TRBJ1-5; 7 positions match TRBD1. Germline V gene lookup returns CDR1 WSHSY and CDR2 SAAADI. V shed 6 bases, J shed 4 bases, and the junction held 3 bases outside the gene matches. The CDR3 consists of 13 residues. This CDR3 is CASRGRGNQPQHF. CDR3 in DNA: TGCGCCAGCAGGGGCAGGGGGAATCAGCCCCAGCATTTT.

In its sample, this clone was seen once. V gene TRBV7-9 combines with J gene TRBJ2-2; D may be TRBD1 (5 bases). The germline gives CDR1 SEHNR, CDR2 FQNEAQ (reference sequence). V was trimmed by 4 bases and J by 5 bases, leaving 11 bases between them. CDR3 length: 14 amino acids. The CDR3 protein is CASSSPGWTGELFF. The CDR3 DNA reads as TGTGCCAGCAGCTCTCCAGGGTGGACCGGGGAGCTGTTTTTT.

The chain recombines TRBV6-5 with TRBJ1-3; D not certain. Germline V gives CDR1 MNHEY, CDR2 SVGAGI. The CDR3 length is 15 residues. Trimming removed 4 bases from V and 0 bases from J, with 10 bases in between. DNA for the CDR3: TGTGCCAGCAGTTTCAGTGAAGACTCTGGAAACACCATATATTTT. It is translated as CASSFSEDSGNTIYF.

The chain joins TRBV7-9 to TRBJ2-5; a possible D gene is TRBD1 (5 bases). Trimming removed 2 bases at V and 1 base at J, with 5 bases between. The CDR3 is 13 amino acids. Germline V gene sequence: CDR1 SEHNR, CDR2 FQNEAQ (reference sequence). The CDR3 DNA reads TGTGCCAGCAGCTTACAGGGCCAAGAGACCCAGTACTTC. Protein sequence: CASSLQGQETQYF. Full variable domain (rest looked up from reference TRBV7-9 and TRBJ2-5): DTGVSQNPRHKITKRGQNVTFRCDPISEHNRLYWYRQTLGQGPEFLTYFQNEAQLEKSRLLSDRFSAERPKGSFSTLEIQRTEQGDSAMYLCASSLQGQETQYFGPGTRLLVL.